The clone carrying this TCR beta chain has just one count. The data belong to a study of blood T cell repertoires in COVID-19. About the research overall: T cells, B-cell-depleted T cells, or PBMCs provided the cDNA or gDNA that served as material.

Per germline, CDR1 LNHDA and CDR2 SQIVND (reference sequence). V lost 5 bases, J lost 4 bases, and 18 bases lay in between. The CDR3 is 16 residues long. The authors' processing: Amplified reference gene primers provided the basis for estimating nucleated cell counts. Sequencing was performed with immunoSEQ multiplex PCR; in TCRdb, only in-frame clones are kept and a portion is missing. Clonal size and the V and J genes are those of that table, whereas D and trimming came from the DNA. The sample carries about 190,000 clones, 70% to 80% recorded once. This chain links TRBV19 with TRBJ1-5, with a tentative D call TRBD1 (5 bases). This sequence was found in a woman aged 45-65 years with acute or convalescent COVID-19. Sequenced material: peripheral blood. The CDR3 DNA follows: TGTGCCAGTAGTTCCCACAGCGGGGGAGGGAATCAGCCCCAGCATTTT. It yields the protein CASSSHSGGGNQPQHF.